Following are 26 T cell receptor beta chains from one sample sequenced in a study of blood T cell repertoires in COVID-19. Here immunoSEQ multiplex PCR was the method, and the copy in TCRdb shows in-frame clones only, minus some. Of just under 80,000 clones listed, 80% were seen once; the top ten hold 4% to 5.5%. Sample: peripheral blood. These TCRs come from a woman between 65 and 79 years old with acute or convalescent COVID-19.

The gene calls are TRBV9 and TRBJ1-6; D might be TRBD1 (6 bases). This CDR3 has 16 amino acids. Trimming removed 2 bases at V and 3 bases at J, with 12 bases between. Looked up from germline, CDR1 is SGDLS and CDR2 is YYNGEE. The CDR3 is CASSVDRQLYNSPLHF. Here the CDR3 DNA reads TGTGCCAGCAGCGTGGACAGACAGCTCTATAATTCACCCCTCCACTTT.

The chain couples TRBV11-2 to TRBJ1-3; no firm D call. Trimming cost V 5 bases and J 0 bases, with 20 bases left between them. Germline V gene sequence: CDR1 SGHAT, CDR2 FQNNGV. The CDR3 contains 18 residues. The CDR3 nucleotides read TGTGCCAGCAGCCCCCTGTATGGTCCTAAGATCTCTGGAAACACCATATATTTT. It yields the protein CASSPLYGPKISGNTIYF. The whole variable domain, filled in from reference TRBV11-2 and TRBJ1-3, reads EAGVAQSPRYKIIEKRQSVAFWCNPISGHATLYWYQQILGQGPKLLIQFQNNGVVDDSQLPKDRFSAERLKGVDSTLKIQPAKLEDSAVYLCASSPLYGPKISGNTIYFGEGSWLTVV.

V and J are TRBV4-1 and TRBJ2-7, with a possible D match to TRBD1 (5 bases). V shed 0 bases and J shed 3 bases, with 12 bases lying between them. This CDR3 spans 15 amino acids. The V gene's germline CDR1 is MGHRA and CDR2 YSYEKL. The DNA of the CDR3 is TGCGCCAGCAGCCAAGAAAAGGGGCACGTCTACGAGCAGTACTTC. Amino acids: CASSQEKGHVYEQYF.

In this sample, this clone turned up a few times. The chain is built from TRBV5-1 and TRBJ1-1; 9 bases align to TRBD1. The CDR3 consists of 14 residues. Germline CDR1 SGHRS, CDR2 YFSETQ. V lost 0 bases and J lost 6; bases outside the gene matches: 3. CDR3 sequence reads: CASSLGQGGSEAFF. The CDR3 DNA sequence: TGCGCCAGCAGCTTGGGACAGGGGGGCTCTGAAGCTTTCTTT.

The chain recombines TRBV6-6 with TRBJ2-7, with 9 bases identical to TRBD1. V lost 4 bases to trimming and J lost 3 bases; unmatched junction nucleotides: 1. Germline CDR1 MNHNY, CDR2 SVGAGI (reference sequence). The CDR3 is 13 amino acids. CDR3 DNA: TGTGCCAGCAGTTCGACAGGGGGCTACGAGCAGTACTTC. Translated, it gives CASSSTGGYEQYF.

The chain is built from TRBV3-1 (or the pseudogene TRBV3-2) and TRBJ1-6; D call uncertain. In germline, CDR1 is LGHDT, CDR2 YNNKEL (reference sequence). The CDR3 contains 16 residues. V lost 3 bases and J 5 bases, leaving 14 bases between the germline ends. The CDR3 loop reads CASSHLPTEDNSPLHF. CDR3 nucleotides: TGTGCCAGCAGCCACCTCCCGACGGAGGATAATTCACCCCTCCACTTT.

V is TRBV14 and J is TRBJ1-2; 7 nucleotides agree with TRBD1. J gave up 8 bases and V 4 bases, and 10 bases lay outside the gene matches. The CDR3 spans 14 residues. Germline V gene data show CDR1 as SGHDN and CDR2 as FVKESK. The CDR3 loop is CASSLGTALGGYTF. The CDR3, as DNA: TGTGCCAGCAGCCTCGGGACAGCCCTAGGAGGCTACACCTTC. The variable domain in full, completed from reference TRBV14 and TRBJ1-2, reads EAGVTQFPSHSVIEKGQTVTLRCDPISGHDNLYWYRRVMGKEIKFLLHFVKESKQDESGMPNNRFLAERTGGTYSTLKVQPAELEDSGVYFCASSLGTALGGYTFGSGTRLTVV.

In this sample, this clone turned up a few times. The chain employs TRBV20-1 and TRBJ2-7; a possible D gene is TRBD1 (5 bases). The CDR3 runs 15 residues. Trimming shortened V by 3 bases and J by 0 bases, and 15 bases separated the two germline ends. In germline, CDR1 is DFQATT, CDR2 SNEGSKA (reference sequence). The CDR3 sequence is CSASSFQGSSYEQYF. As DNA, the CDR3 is TGCAGTGCTAGTAGTTTTCAGGGAAGCTCCTACGAGCAGTACTTC.

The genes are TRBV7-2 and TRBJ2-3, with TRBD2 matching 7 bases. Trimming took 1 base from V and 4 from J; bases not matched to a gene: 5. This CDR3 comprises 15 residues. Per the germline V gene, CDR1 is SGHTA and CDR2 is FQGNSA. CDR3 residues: CASSLVAGVADTQYF. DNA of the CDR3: TGTGCCAGCAGCTTAGTGGCGGGGGTAGCAGATACGCAGTATTTT. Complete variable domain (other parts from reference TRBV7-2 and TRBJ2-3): GAGVSQSPSNKVTEKGKDVELRCDPISGHTALYWYRQSLGQGLEFLIYFQGNSAPDKSGLPSDRFSAERTGGSVSTLTIQRTQQEDSAVYLCASSLVAGVADTQYFGPGTRLTVL.

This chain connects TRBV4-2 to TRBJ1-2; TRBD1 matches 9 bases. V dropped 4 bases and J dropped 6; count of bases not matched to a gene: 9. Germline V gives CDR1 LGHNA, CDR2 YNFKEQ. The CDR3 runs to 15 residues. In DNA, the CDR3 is TGTGCCAGCAGCCGAGGAACAGGGGGCTTCAATGGCTACACCTTC. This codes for CASSRGTGGFNGYTF.

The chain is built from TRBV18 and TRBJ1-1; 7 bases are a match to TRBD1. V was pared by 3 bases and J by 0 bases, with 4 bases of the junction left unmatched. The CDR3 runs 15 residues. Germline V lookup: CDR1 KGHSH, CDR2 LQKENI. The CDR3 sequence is CASSPSTGMNTEAFF. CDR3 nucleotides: TGTGCCAGCTCACCTTCGACAGGGATGAACACTGAAGCTTTCTTT.

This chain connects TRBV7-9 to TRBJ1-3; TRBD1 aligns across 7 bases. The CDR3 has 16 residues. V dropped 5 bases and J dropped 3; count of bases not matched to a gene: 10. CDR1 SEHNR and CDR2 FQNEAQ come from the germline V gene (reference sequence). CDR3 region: CASSRTDRTYGNTIYF. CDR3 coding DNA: TGTGCCAGCAGCCGTACGGACAGGACGTATGGAAACACCATATATTTT. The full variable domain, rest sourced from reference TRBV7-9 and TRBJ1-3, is DTGVSQNPRHKITKRGQNVTFRCDPISEHNRLYWYRQTLGQGPEFLTYFQNEAQLEKSRLLSDRFSAERPKGSFSTLEIQRTEQGDSAMYLCASSRTDRTYGNTIYFGEGSWLTVV.

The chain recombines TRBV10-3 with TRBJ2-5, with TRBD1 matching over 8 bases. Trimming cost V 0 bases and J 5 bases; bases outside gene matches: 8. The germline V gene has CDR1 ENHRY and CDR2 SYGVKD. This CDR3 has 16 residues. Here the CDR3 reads CAISESPQGAQETQYF. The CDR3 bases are TGTGCCATCAGTGAGTCGCCTCAGGGGGCGCAGGAGACCCAGTACTTC.

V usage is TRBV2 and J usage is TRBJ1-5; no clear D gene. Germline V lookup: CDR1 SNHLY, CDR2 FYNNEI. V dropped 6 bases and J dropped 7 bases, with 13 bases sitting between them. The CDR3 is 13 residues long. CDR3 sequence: CASSRNTGQPQHF. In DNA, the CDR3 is TGTGCCAGCAGCAGGAATACGGGGCAGCCCCAGCATTTT.

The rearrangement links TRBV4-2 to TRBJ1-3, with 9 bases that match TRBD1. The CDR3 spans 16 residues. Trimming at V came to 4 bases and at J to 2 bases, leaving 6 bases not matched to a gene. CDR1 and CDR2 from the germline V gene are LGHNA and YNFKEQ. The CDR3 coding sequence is TGTGCCAGCAGCCCCCGGGACAGGGATACTGGAAACACCATATATTTT. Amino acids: CASSPRDRDTGNTIYF.

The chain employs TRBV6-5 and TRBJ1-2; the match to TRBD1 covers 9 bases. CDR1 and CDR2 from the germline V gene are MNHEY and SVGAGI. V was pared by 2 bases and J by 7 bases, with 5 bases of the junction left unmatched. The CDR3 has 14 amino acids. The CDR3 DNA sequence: TGTGCCAGCAGTTACAGGGGACAGGGAGGTGGCTACACCTTC. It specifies CASSYRGQGGGYTF.

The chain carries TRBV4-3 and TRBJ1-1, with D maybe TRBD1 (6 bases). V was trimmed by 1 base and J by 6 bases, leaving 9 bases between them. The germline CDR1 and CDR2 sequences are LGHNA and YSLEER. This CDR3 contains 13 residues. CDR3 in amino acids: CASSQGGGAEAFF. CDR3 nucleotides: TGCGCCAGCAGCCAAGGGGGGGGCGCTGAAGCTTTCTTT.

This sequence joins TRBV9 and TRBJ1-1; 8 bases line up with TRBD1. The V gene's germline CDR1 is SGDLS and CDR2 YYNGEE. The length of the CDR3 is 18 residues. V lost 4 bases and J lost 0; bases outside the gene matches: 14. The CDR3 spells CASSYNPDRGPMNTEAFF. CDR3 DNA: TGTGCCAGCAGCTATAACCCAGACAGGGGACCCATGAACACTGAAGCTTTCTTT. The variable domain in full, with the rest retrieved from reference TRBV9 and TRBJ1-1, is DSGVTQTPKHLITATGQRVTLRCSPRSGDLSVYWYQQSLDQGLQFLIQYYNGEERAKGNILERFSAQQFPDLHSELNLSSLELGDSALYFCASSYNPDRGPMNTEAFFGQGTRLTVV.

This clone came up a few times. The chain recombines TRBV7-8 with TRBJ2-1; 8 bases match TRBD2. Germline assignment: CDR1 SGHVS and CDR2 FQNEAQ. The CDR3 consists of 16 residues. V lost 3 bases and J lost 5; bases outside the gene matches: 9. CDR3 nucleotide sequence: TGTGCCAGCAGCTTTTTAGTGGGACTAGGGAACAATGAGCAGTTCTTC. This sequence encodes CASSFLVGLGNNEQFF. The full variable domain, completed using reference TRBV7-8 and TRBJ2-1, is GAGVSQSPRYKVAKRGQDVALRCDPISGHVSLFWYQQALGQGPEFLTYFQNEAQLDKSGLPSDRFFAERPEGSVSTLKIQRTQQEDSAVYLCASSFLVGLGNNEQFFGPGTRLTVL.

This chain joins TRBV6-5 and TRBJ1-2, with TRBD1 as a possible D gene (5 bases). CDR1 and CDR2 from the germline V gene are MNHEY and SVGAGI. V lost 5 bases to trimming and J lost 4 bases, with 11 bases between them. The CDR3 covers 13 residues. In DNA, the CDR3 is TGTGCCAGCAGTCCGGACACGCGCTATGGCTACACCTTC. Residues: CASSPDTRYGYTF.

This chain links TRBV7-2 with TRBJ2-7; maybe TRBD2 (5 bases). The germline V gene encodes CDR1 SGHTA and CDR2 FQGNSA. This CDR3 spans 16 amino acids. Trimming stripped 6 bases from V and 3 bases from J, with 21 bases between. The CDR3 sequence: CASRISALTTGYEQYF. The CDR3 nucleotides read TGTGCCAGCAGAATTAGCGCTCTGACAACGGGCTACGAGCAGTACTTC.

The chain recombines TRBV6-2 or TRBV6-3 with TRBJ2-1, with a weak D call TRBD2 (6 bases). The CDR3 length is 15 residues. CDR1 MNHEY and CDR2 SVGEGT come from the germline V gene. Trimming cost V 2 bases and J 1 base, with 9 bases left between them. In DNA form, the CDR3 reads TGTGCCAGCAGTTACGGGGGGATTTCCTACAATGAGCAGTTCTTC. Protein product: CASSYGGISYNEQFF.

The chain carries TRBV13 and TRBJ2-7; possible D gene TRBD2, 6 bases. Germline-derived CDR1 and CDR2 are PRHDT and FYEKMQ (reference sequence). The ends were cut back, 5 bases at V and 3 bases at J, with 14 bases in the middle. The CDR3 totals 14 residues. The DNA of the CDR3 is TGTGCCAGCAGCGTTAGCGGAATACGCTACGAGCAGTACTTC. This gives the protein CASSVSGIRYEQYF. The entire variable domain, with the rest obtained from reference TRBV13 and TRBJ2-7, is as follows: AAGVIQSPRHLIKEKRETATLKCYPIPRHDTVYWYQQGPGQDPQFLISFYEKMQSDKGSIPDRFSAQQFSDYHSELNMSSLELGDSALYFCASSVSGIRYEQYFGPGTRLTVT.

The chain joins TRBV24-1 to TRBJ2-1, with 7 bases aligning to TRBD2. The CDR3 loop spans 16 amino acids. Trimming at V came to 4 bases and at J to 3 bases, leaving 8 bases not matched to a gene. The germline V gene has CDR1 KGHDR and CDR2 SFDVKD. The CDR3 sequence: CATSDGDYTFYNEQFF. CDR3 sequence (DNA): TGTGCCACCAGTGACGGGGACTATACTTTCTACAATGAGCAGTTCTTC.

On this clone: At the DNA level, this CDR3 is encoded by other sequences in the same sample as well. CDR3 in amino acids: CASSLGQGAYEQYF. In DNA, the CDR3 is TGCGCCAGCAGCCTTGGACAGGGGGCCTACGAGCAGTACTTC. The chain joins TRBV5-1 to TRBJ2-7; 10 positions agree with TRBD1. This CDR3 has 14 residues. CDR1 SGHRS and CDR2 YFSETQ come from the germline V gene. The V segment lost 4 bases and the J segment 2 bases; nucleotides outside the gene matches: 3.

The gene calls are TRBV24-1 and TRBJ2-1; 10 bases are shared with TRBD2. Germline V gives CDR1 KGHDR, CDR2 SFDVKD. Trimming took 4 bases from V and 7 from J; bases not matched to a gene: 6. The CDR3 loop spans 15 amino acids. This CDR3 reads CATSDLLAGLNEQFF. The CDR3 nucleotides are TGTGCCACCAGTGACTTACTAGCGGGGTTAAATGAGCAGTTCTTC.